A selection of T cell receptor beta chains follows, all from one sample in a study of cytomegalovirus exposure and HLA in healthy donors. Profiled with immunoSEQ multiplex PCR; TCRdb holds only in-frame clones, not every one. The table lists roughly 180,000 clones, around 80% of them singletons, with around 1.5% in the top ten. Material for sequencing was PBMCs. The receptors here all came from a man between 18 and 35 years old in good health and CMV-seronegative. The CDR3 runs from the conserved cysteine through the conserved F or W. Fields, in order: J gene, clone size, V gene, D gene, CDR3 DNA, CDR3 protein. The D gene is left open where the match is weak. Size values are once, few and many counts, or a class for expanded clones, and some rows have none.

J: TRBJ2-7; size: .; V: TRBV6-6; D: .; DNA: TGTGCCAGCAGTTACCCGGGTCGAGGTATCTCCTACGAGCAGTACTTC; CDR3: CASSYPGRGISYEQYF
J: TRBJ2-5; size: few; V: TRBV18; D: .; DNA: TGTGCCAGCTCCCCAACTAGTCTGGCTGTAGAGACCCAGTACTTC; CDR3: CASSPTSLAVETQYF
J: TRBJ2-7; size: .; V: TRBV21-1; D: .; DNA: TGTGCCAGCAGCAAGGGGACAGAGGCAGGGGCAACCTACGAGCAGTACTTC; CDR3: CASSKGTEAGATYEQYF
J: TRBJ1-1; size: .; V: TRBV7-2; D: TRBD1; DNA: TGTGCCAGCAGCAAGGGACAGCCTCGATACACTGAAGCTTTCTTT; CDR3: CASSKGQPRYTEAFF
J: TRBJ2-7; size: .; V: TRBV13; D: .; DNA: TGTGCCAGCAGCTTAGCGGTCGGCTCCTACGAGCAGTACTTC; CDR3: CASSLAVGSYEQYF
J: TRBJ2-3; size: once; V: TRBV4-2; D: TRBD2; DNA: TGTGCCAGCAGCCAGGGCCCTAGCGGCCCCGCCCACGATACGCAGTATTTT; CDR3: CASSQGPSGPAHDTQYF
J: TRBJ2-7; size: .; V: TRBV30; D: TRBD1; DNA: TGTGCCTGGAAGCAGGGGGCCCTCTCCTACGAGCAGTACTTC; CDR3: CAWKQGALSYEQYF
J: TRBJ1-2; size: few; V: TRBV29-1; D: TRBD1; DNA: TGCAGCGTTGAGGGGACAGGCTCCAACTATGGCTACACCTTC; CDR3: CSVEGTGSNYGYTF
J: TRBJ1-5; size: few; V: TRBV19; D: .; DNA: TGTGCCAGTAGTATACCCAGGGAAGCCAATCAGCCCCAGCATTTT; CDR3: CASSIPREANQPQHF
J: TRBJ2-7; size: .; V: TRBV10-3; D: TRBD2; DNA: TGTGCCACCGCCGGGACTAGCAGATCGGGTGAGCAGTACTTC; CDR3: CATAGTSRSGEQYF
J: TRBJ2-2; size: .; V: TRBV6-1; D: .; DNA: TGTGCCAGCAGGGAAGGGGACTTTACTACCGGGGAGCTGTTTTTT; CDR3: CASREGDFTTGELFF
J: TRBJ1-1; size: .; V: TRBV7-3; D: .; DNA: TGTGCCAGCAGCTTAACAGCGGGGAACACTGAAGCTTTCTTT; CDR3: CASSLTAGNTEAFF
J: TRBJ1-1; size: .; V: TRBV4-1; D: TRBD1; DNA: TGCGCCAGCAGCCAGGAAGACAGGGCTAACACTGAAGCTTTCTTT; CDR3: CASSQEDRANTEAFF
J: TRBJ2-3; size: .; V: TRBV5-6; D: .; DNA: TGTGCCAGCAGCACACCCCGGGGTGGTTGGGGTACAGATACGCAGTATTTT; CDR3: CASSTPRGGWGTDTQYF
J: TRBJ1-2; size: .; V: TRBV15; D: .; DNA: TGTGCCACCAGCAGTTACAGGGATGGTGGCTACACCTTC; CDR3: CATSSYRDGGYTF
J: TRBJ1-2; size: .; V: TRBV6-5; D: .; DNA: TGTGCCAGCAACCAGGGTTTCGGGGGCTACACCTTC; CDR3: CASNQGFGGYTF
J: TRBJ1-5; size: .; V: TRBV19; D: .; DNA: TGTGCCAGTAGTATAGGAGACAGTTATAGCAATCAGCCCCAGCATTTT; CDR3: CASSIGDSYSNQPQHF
J: TRBJ2-3; size: few; V: TRBV5-4; D: .; DNA: TGTGCCAGCAGCTCGGGTCACGATACGCAGTATTTT; CDR3: CASSSGHDTQYF
J: TRBJ1-5; size: few; V: TRBV19; D: .; DNA: TGTGCCAGTAGTGAGAGGGTGATGAATCAGCCCCAGCATTTT; CDR3: CASSERVMNQPQHF
J: TRBJ2-1; size: once; V: TRBV27; D: TRBD2; DNA: TGTGCCAGCAGTTTCGCGGGGGAGATAAACAATGAGCAGTTCTTC; CDR3: CASSFAGEINNEQFF
J: TRBJ1-2; size: .; V: TRBV19; D: .; DNA: TGTGCCAGTAGTAACTGGAACGCGGGGGGCTACACCTTC; CDR3: CASSNWNAGGYTF
J: TRBJ2-5; size: once; V: TRBV7-6; D: TRBD2; DNA: TGTGCCAGCAGCTTAGAGGCGGCGCGGGGGGGCGGGAAGACCCAGTACTTC; CDR3: CASSLEAARGGGKTQYF
J: TRBJ1-2; size: .; V: TRBV29-1; D: .; DNA: TGCAGCGTGTGGACAGCTGGTAACTATGGCTACACCTTC; CDR3: CSVWTAGNYGYTF
J: TRBJ1-5; size: .; V: TRBV4-1; D: TRBD1; DNA: TGCGCCAGCAGCCAAATCTTACGGACAGGGTTTAGGCAGCCCCAGCATTTT; CDR3: CASSQILRTGFRQPQHF